The rows below give T cell receptor beta chains drawn from one sample of a study of identical twins. TCRdb called the 5' RACE reads again in MiXCR, with one record for every CDR3 protein. The table includes fewer than 550,000 distinct CDR3 sequences, approximately 14% detected once. These data were likewise used in another study, on yellow fever vaccine responses in identical twins.

The source material was CD4+ T cells sorted from blood. These receptors were obtained from a woman under 30 in good health. Both conserved end residues are part of each CDR3. D genes are given only for firm matches. Only some rows state a clone size, as once, few, many or a class for expanded clones.

v_call	d_call	clone_size	j_call	cdr3_aa	cdr3_nt
TRBV5-1	TRBD2	few	TRBJ2-5	CASSLVLVAGGHIWNQETQYF	TGCGCCAGCAGCTTGGTCTTGGTAGCGGGGGGTCATATTTGGAATCAAGAGACCCAGTACTTC
TRBV24-1	TRBD2	-	TRBJ2-1	CATSGTSGSHPYNEQFF	TGTGCCACCAGTGGGACTAGCGGGAGCCACCCTTACAATGAGCAGTTCTTC
TRBV25-1	TRBD1	few	TRBJ2-1	CASSIRDRVYNEQFF	TGTGCCAGCAGTATCCGGGACAGGGTCTACAATGAGCAGTTCTTC
TRBV2	-	-	TRBJ1-1	CASSAEGSTSEAFF	TGTGCCAGCAGTGCAGAAGGCTCCACCTCGGAAGCTTTCTTT
TRBV20-1	TRBD2	-	TRBJ2-1	CSARVVAGYNEQFF	TGCAGTGCTAGAGTGGTAGCGGGGTACAATGAGCAGTTCTTC
TRBV10-3	TRBD1	few	TRBJ1-1	CAISVDRENTEAFF	TGTGCCATCAGCGTGGACAGGGAGAACACTGAAGCTTTCTTT
TRBV3-1	-	few	TRBJ2-5	CASSHVFTETQYF	TGTGCCAGCAGCCATGTATTTACGGAGACCCAGTACTTC
TRBV5-1	-	-	TRBJ1-2	CASSPTGANYGYTF	TGCGCCAGCAGCCCCACGGGAGCTAACTATGGCTACACCTTC
TRBV24-1	TRBD1	-	TRBJ1-1	CATSDPDRGAFF	TGTGCCACCAGTGACCCTGACAGGGGAGCTTTCTTT
TRBV7-6	TRBD2	-	TRBJ2-1	CASSPWASGAYNEQFF	TGTGCCAGCAGCCCCTGGGCTAGCGGGGCTTACAATGAGCAGTTCTTC
TRBV5-1	TRBD1	-	TRBJ2-7	CASSLGPGQHYEQYF	TGCGCCAGCAGCTTGGGCCCGGGACAGCACTACGAGCAGTACTTC
TRBV20-1	-	-	TRBJ1-1	CSASVTGKTEAFF	TGCAGTGCTAGTGTGACCGGGAAAACTGAAGCTTTCTTT
TRBV20-1	-	-	TRBJ2-7	CSAREVQGYEQYF	TGCAGTGCTAGAGAGGTCCAGGGCTACGAGCAGTACTTC
TRBV12-3/TRBV12-4	TRBD2	-	TRBJ2-2	CASSKGLAVFTGELFF	TGTGCCAGCAGCAAGGGACTAGCGGTTTTCACCGGGGAGCTGTTTTTT
TRBV29-1	TRBD2	few	TRBJ2-1	CSVYLSGGADEQFF	TGCAGCGTTTATCTCAGCGGGGGGGCGGATGAGCAGTTCTTC
TRBV5-1	-	many	TRBJ2-2	CASSGRDTLTGELFF	TGCGCCAGCAGCGGGCGGGACACCCTCACCGGGGAGCTGTTTTTT
TRBV20-1	-	-	TRBJ2-1	CSARDRRGSYNEQFF	TGCAGTGCTAGAGATCGCCGGGGGTCCTACAATGAGCAGTTCTTC
TRBV13	TRBD2	-	TRBJ2-1	CASSPKTSGANNEQFF	TGTGCCAGCAGCCCTAAGACTAGCGGGGCTAACAATGAGCAGTTCTTC
TRBV6-5	-	few	TRBJ2-7	CASSYFLGGGHSYEQYF	TGTGCCAGCAGTTATTTTTTAGGGGGAGGCCACTCCTACGAGCAGTACTTC
TRBV27	TRBD1	few	TRBJ1-2	CASRTGSGYTF	TGTGCCAGCAGGACAGGGTCGGGCTACACCTTC
TRBV20-1	TRBD2	-	TRBJ2-7	CSAFSSGRKRNEQYF	TGCAGTGCTTTCTCAAGCGGGAGAAAACGAAACGAGCAGTACTTC
TRBV3-1	TRBD2	-	TRBJ2-2	CASSQSRGSLTGELFF	TGTGCCAGCAGCCAAAGTCGCGGGAGTTTAACCGGGGAGCTGTTTTTT
TRBV29-1	-	-	TRBJ2-6	CSVVQGSGANVLTF	TGCAGCGTTGTTCAGGGATCTGGGGCCAACGTCCTGACTTTC
TRBV2	TRBD1	-	TRBJ2-3	CASPGQGLRADTQYF	TGTGCCAGCCCGGGACAGGGACTTCGGGCAGATACGCAGTATTTT
TRBV7-2	-	-	TRBJ2-1	CASSKRTSPSGNEQFF	TGTGCCAGCAGTAAACGGACTTCCCCCTCGGGCAATGAGCAGTTCTTC
TRBV12-3/TRBV12-4	TRBD2	many	TRBJ2-1	CASSPLTAGSSYNEQFF	TGTGCCAGCAGTCCGCTTACAGCGGGGAGCTCCTACAATGAGCAGTTCTTC
TRBV9	-	-	TRBJ2-2	CASSAPGRTTGELFF	TGTGCCAGCAGCGCGCCAGGGCGGACCACCGGGGAGCTGTTTTTT
TRBV28	TRBD1	few	TRBJ2-1	CASSFQDRVGEQFF	TGTGCCAGCAGTTTTCAGGACAGGGTAGGTGAGCAGTTCTTC
TRBV3-1	TRBD2	-	TRBJ2-3	CASSPASGNTDTQYF	TGTGCCAGCAGCCCAGCTAGCGGGAACACAGATACGCAGTATTTT
TRBV19	TRBD1	-	TRBJ1-1	CASMDRGFLNTEAFF	TGTGCCAGTATGGACAGGGGGTTCTTGAACACTGAAGCTTTCTTT
TRBV6-5	-	-	TRBJ2-7	CASSYSYRQAERKYF	TGTGCCAGCAGTTACTCGTATAGGCAGGCGGAACGAAAGTACTTC
TRBV27	TRBD2	few	TRBJ2-3	CASRITGTSGGPATDTQYF	TGTGCCAGCAGAATAACCGGGACTAGCGGGGGTCCGGCCACAGATACGCAGTATTTT
TRBV28	-	-	TRBJ1-4	CASSSTPGATNEKLFF	TGTGCCAGCAGTTCAACCCCGGGGGCTACTAATGAAAAACTGTTTTTT
TRBV20-1	-	-	TRBJ1-4	CSARDEGRGEKLFF	TGCAGTGCTAGAGATGAAGGCAGGGGTGAAAAACTGTTTTTT
TRBV20-1	TRBD2	-	TRBJ2-1	CSARTSGTSEQFF	TGCAGTGCCCGGACTAGCGGGACCTCTGAGCAGTTCTTC
TRBV2	TRBD1	-	TRBJ1-1	CASSVTRGATEAFF	TGTGCCAGCAGTGTCACCAGGGGGGCCACTGAAGCTTTCTTT
TRBV20-1	TRBD1	few	TRBJ1-1	CSADRDTEAFF	TGCAGTGCCGACAGGGACACTGAAGCTTTCTTT
TRBV19	-	few	TRBJ1-6	CASLEQDIANSPLHF	TGTGCCAGTCTCGAACAGGACATCGCTAATTCACCCCTCCACTTT
TRBV3-1	TRBD2	-	TRBJ2-1	CASSFSGGVSIREQFF	TGTGCCAGCAGCTTTAGCGGGGGGGTGTCAATCAGGGAGCAGTTCTTC
TRBV28	-	many	TRBJ1-2	CASSPGLSGGSYGYTF	TGTGCCAGCAGTCCGGGGTTATCAGGTGGAAGCTATGGCTACACCTTC
TRBV10-3	-	few	TRBJ1-2	CAISDQGPYGYTF	TGTGCCATCAGTGATCAGGGCCCCTATGGCTACACCTTC
TRBV6-1	TRBD2	few	TRBJ2-1	CASIVSLAGIYNEQFF	TGTGCCAGCATAGTATCACTAGCGGGGATCTACAATGAGCAGTTCTTC
TRBV7-3	-	-	TRBJ2-3	CASSMTSPTDTQYF	TGTGCCAGCAGCATGACTAGTCCCACAGATACGCAGTATTTT
TRBV15	-	-	TRBJ1-4	CATTWEVVGNEKLFF	TGTGCCACCACCTGGGAGGTAGTAGGAAATGAAAAACTGTTTTTT
TRBV28	TRBD1	-	TRBJ2-7	CASSGTGGSQGVYEQYF	TGTGCCAGCAGTGGGACAGGGGGCTCTCAAGGGGTCTACGAGCAGTACTTC
TRBV5-1	-	few	TRBJ1-5	CASSLAVNQPQHF	TGCGCCAGCAGCTTGGCCGTTAATCAGCCCCAGCATTTT
TRBV6-1	TRBD2	few	TRBJ2-1	CASQRTSGRSEEQFF	TGTGCCAGCCAAAGGACTAGCGGACGTTCTGAAGAGCAGTTCTTC
TRBV2	TRBD2	few	TRBJ2-1	CASSFFNTGLASNEQFF	TGTGCCAGCAGTTTCTTCAATACGGGACTAGCGTCCAATGAGCAGTTCTTC
TRBV12-3/TRBV12-4	TRBD2	-	TRBJ2-7	CASSLGLAEYEQYF	TGTGCCAGCAGTTTAGGGCTAGCGGAGTACGAGCAGTACTTC
TRBV29-1	TRBD1	many	TRBJ2-1	CSVSKGTGTFLYNEQFF	TGCAGCGTATCCAAAGGGACAGGGACTTTTCTATACAATGAGCAGTTCTTC